Listed below are T cell receptor beta chains from one sample, sequenced in a study of OX40 agonist ivuxolimab in advanced cancers. Method: immunoSEQ multiplex PCR; TCRdb's copy keeps in-frame clones and lacks some. The sample holds some 65,000 clones, roughly nine tenths seen once. The sequencing used CD4+ or CD8+ T cells sorted from blood, collected in a trial of the OX40 agonist ivuxolimab. All receptors come from an adult with an advanced solid tumor such as melanoma, head and neck, liver or kidney cancer. Each CDR3 is given with its conserved first and last residue. The D gene is left open where the match is weak. Only part of the rows carry a size: once, few, many, or a class if the clone is expanded.

clone size: .; CDR3 length: 16; V gene: TRBV7-2; J gene: TRBJ2-2; D gene: .; CDR3 DNA: TGTGCCAGCAGCTTATTAGGGGCGGTCAACACCGGGGAGCTGTTTTTT; CDR3 protein: CASSLLGAVNTGELFF
clone size: .; CDR3 length: 16; V gene: TRBV19; J gene: TRBJ1-1; D gene: TRBD1; CDR3 DNA: TGTGCCAGTAGTATTGGTGTAGGGGGCGCGAACACTGAAGCTTTCTTT; CDR3 protein: CASSIGVGGANTEAFF
clone size: .; CDR3 length: 17; V gene: TRBV30; J gene: TRBJ2-7; D gene: TRBD1; CDR3 DNA: TGTGCCTGGAGTGCAGGGACAGTAGGGATCAGTAGCTACGAGCAGTACTTC; CDR3 protein: CAWSAGTVGISSYEQYF
clone size: .; CDR3 length: 16; V gene: TRBV6-6; J gene: TRBJ1-6; D gene: TRBD1; CDR3 DNA: TGTGCCAGCAGTTTGCCACGACAGGGTGCGGATTCACCCCTCCACTTT; CDR3 protein: CASSLPRQGADSPLHF
clone size: .; CDR3 length: 17; V gene: TRBV6-1; J gene: TRBJ1-5; D gene: .; CDR3 DNA: TGTGCCAGCAGTGTCACCTCTACCTTTAAGGACAATCAGCCCCAGCATTTT; CDR3 protein: CASSVTSTFKDNQPQHF
clone size: .; CDR3 length: 16; V gene: TRBV14; J gene: TRBJ1-3; D gene: TRBD1; CDR3 DNA: TGTGCCAGCAGCCAGGGGACAGGGGCCTCTGGAAACACCATATATTTT; CDR3 protein: CASSQGTGASGNTIYF
clone size: .; CDR3 length: 13; V gene: TRBV30; J gene: TRBJ1-5; D gene: TRBD1; CDR3 DNA: TGTGCCTGGACGGGACAGGGCAATCAGCCCCAGCATTTT; CDR3 protein: CAWTGQGNQPQHF
clone size: few; CDR3 length: 16; V gene: TRBV4-1; J gene: TRBJ2-7; D gene: .; CDR3 DNA: TGCGCCAGCAGCCAAGATAGGGTGGGGAGTTCCTACGAGCAGTACTTC; CDR3 protein: CASSQDRVGSSYEQYF
clone size: once; CDR3 length: 12; V gene: TRBV29-1; J gene: TRBJ1-2; D gene: .; CDR3 DNA: TGCAGCGTTGAAGAGAGAGGTGTGCAGGGAGCCTTC; CDR3 protein: CSVEERGVQGAF
clone size: .; CDR3 length: 16; V gene: TRBV28; J gene: TRBJ1-3; D gene: .; CDR3 DNA: TGTGCCAGCAGCTACATCCAGGGTCACTCTGGAAACACCATATATTTT; CDR3 protein: CASSYIQGHSGNTIYF
clone size: once; CDR3 length: 16; V gene: TRBV19; J gene: TRBJ2-5; D gene: .; CDR3 DNA: TGTGCCAGTAGTATATTGGGGTCTATAACTCAAGAGACCCAGTACTTC; CDR3 protein: CASSILGSITQETQYF